The clone carrying this T cell receptor beta chain was seen a handful of times. Its specificity is unknown. This PCR relied on a set of 60 Vbeta primers and 13 Jbeta primers. TCRdb's table, derived via immunoSEQ multiplex PCR, lists solely in-frame clones and lacks some. This table holds 90,000 to 120,000 clones, more than 75% found once. This entry belongs to a study of cytomegalovirus exposure and HLA in healthy donors. Study-wide points: Fewer than 20,000 TCR beta sequences were associated with HLA alleles at 0.05 false discovery rate in a later analysis. While the bulk of TCR sequences proved rare, some public TCRs turned up in many donors. Within a later analysis, the majority of CMV-associated TCR beta chains appeared HLA-restricted.

This CDR3 is 14 amino acids long. J lost 8 bases, V lost 5 bases, and 7 bases had no gene match. In germline, CDR1 is SEHNR, CDR2 FQNEAQ (reference sequence). Specimen: PBMCs. The V gene is TRBV7-9, the J gene TRBJ1-4, with 8 bases aligning to TRBD1. The receptor's source is a man between 25 and 39 years old in good health and CMV-seropositive. The CDR3 nucleotides are TGTGCCAGCAGCCTGGACAGGGAAGGGGAAAAACTGTTTTTT. It translates to CASSLDREGEKLFF.